Listed below are T cell receptor beta chains from one sample, sequenced in a study of blood T cell repertoires in COVID-19. Profiling relied on immunoSEQ multiplex PCR, and the TCRdb table lists in-frame clones only, not all of them. Seen here are roughly 250,000 clones, approximately 90% observed once, and the top ten hold under 3%. Sequencing was carried out using PBMCs or T cells enriched from blood (not recorded which). All receptors come from a woman in her thirties or forties with acute COVID-19. CDR3s include the opening cysteine and the closing phenylalanine or tryptophan. The D gene is left open where the match is weak.

v_gene	d_gene	j_gene	CDR3aa	CDR3nt
TRBV7-9	TRBD1	TRBJ1-2	CASSLDGQGFRGYTF	TGTGCCAGCAGCTTAGACGGACAGGGCTTCCGTGGCTACACCTTC
TRBV5-1	-	TRBJ1-3	CASSGGNTIYF	TGCGCCAGCTCCGGGGGAAACACCATATATTTT
TRBV7-9	-	TRBJ1-2	CASSGKDRGGYTF	TGTGCCAGCAGCGGGAAAGACAGAGGAGGCTACACCTTC
TRBV6-1	-	TRBJ1-6	CASSEGANSPLHF	TGTGCCAGCAGTGAAGGGGCCAATTCACCCCTCCACTTT
TRBV6-1	TRBD1	TRBJ2-7	CASSDGDRVYEQYF	TGTGCCAGCAGTGATGGGGACAGGGTCTACGAGCAGTACTTC
TRBV9	-	TRBJ1-1	CASSTRREMNTEAFF	TGTGCCAGCAGCACCCGACGGGAGATGAACACTGAAGCTTTCTTT
TRBV13	-	TRBJ2-5	CASSDRRGATQYF	TGTGCCAGCAGCGATAGACGGGGGGCGACCCAGTACTTC
TRBV19	-	TRBJ1-1	CASSTPAGVKTEAFF	TGTGCCAGTAGTACTCCGGCAGGGGTGAAGACTGAAGCTTTCTTT
TRBV7-2	-	TRBJ1-6	CASSSRGADSPLHF	TGTGCCAGCAGCTCCCGGGGGGCGGATTCACCCCTCCACTTT
TRBV10-3	-	TRBJ1-5	CAISESGGDQPQHF	TGTGCCATCAGTGAGTCAGGGGGGGATCAGCCCCAGCATTTT
TRBV24-1	-	TRBJ2-3	CATSDPGQSTDTQYF	TGTGCCACCAGTGACCCCGGACAGAGCACAGATACGCAGTATTTT